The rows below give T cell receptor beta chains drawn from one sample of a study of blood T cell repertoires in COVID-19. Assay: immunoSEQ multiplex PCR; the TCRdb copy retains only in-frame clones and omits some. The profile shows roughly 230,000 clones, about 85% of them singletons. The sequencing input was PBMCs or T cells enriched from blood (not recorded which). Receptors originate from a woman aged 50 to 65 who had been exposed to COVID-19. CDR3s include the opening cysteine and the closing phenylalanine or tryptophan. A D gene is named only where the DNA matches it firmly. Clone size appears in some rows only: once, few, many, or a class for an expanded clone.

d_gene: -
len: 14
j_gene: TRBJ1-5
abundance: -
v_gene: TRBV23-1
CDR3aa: CASSHYRSVQPQHF
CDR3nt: TGCGCCAGCAGTCACTACAGGTCGGTACAGCCCCAGCATTTT

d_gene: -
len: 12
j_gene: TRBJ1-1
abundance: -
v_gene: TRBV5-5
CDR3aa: CATNDEATEAFF
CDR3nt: TGTGCCACTAATGACGAGGCCACTGAAGCTTTCTTT

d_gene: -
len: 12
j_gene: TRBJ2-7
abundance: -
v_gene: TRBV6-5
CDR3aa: CASTGSWNEQYF
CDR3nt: TGTGCCAGCACAGGGTCTTGGAACGAGCAGTACTTC

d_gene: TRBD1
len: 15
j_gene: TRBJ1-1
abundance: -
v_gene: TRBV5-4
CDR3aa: CASRTTGGDNTEAFF
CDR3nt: TGTGCCAGCAGGACTACAGGGGGAGATAACACTGAAGCTTTCTTT

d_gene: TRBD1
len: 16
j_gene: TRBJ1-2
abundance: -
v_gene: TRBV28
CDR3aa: CASSTPSGDSLYGYTF
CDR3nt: TGTGCCAGCAGCACCCCCTCTGGGGACAGCCTATATGGCTACACCTTC

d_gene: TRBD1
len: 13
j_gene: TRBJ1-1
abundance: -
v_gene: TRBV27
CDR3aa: CASSLRGRTEAFF
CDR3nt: TGTGCCAGCAGTTTAAGGGGGCGAACTGAAGCTTTCTTT

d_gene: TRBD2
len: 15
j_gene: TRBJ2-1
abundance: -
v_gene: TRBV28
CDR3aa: CASSPAAGGPDEQFF
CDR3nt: TGTGCCAGCAGTCCAGCCGCGGGGGGGCCTGATGAGCAGTTCTTC

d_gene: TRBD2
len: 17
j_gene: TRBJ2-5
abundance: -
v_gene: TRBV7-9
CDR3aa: CASSLARAGGPGETQYF
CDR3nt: TGTGCCAGCAGCTTAGCAAGGGCGGGGGGGCCTGGTGAGACCCAGTACTTC

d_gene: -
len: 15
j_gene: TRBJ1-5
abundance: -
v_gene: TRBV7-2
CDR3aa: CASSLYQGSNQPQHF
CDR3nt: TGTGCCAGCAGCTTATATCAGGGAAGCAATCAGCCCCAGCATTTT

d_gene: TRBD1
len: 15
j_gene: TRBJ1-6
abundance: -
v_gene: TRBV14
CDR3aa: CASSQERDRNSPLHF
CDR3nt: TGTGCCAGCAGCCAAGAACGGGACAGGAATTCACCCCTCCACTTT

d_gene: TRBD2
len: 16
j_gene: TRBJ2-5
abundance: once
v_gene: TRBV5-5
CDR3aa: CASSPLGGDTSETQYF
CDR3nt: TGTGCCAGCAGCCCCTTGGGGGGGGATACCTCGGAGACCCAGTACTTC

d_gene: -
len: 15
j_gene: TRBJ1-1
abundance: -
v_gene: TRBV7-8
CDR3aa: CASSLKRQLNTEAFF
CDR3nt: TGTGCCAGCAGCTTAAAAAGACAGTTGAACACTGAAGCTTTCTTT

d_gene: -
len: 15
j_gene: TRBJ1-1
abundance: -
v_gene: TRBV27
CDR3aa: CASSSGGGMNTEAFF
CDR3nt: TGTGCCAGCAGTTCCGGGGGGGGAATGAACACTGAAGCTTTCTTT

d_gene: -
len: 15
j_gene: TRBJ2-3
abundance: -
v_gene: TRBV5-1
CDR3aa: CASRRRDGFTDTQYF
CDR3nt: TGCGCCAGCAGAAGGCGGGACGGATTCACAGATACGCAGTATTTT

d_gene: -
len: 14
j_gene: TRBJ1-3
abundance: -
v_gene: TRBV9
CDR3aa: CASSVASLRNTIYF
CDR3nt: TGTGCCAGCAGCGTAGCGAGCCTAAGAAACACCATATATTTT

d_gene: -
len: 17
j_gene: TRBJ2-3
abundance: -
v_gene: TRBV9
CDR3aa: CASSVAMGRGRTDTQYF
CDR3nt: TGTGCCAGCAGCGTAGCTATGGGGAGGGGGAGGACAGATACGCAGTATTTT

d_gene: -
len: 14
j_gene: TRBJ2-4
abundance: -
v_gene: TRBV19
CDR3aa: CASSTQGTKNIQYF
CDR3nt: TGTGCCAGTAGTACCCAGGGAACCAAAAACATTCAGTACTTC

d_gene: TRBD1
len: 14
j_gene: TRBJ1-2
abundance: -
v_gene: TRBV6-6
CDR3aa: CASSLDRSSYGYTF
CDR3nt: TGTGCCAGCAGTCTGGACAGGAGCTCCTATGGCTACACCTTC

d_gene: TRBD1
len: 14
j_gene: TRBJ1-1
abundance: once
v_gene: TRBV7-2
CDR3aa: CASSTGQGITEAFF
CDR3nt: TGTGCCAGCAGCACGGGACAGGGAATAACTGAAGCTTTCTTT

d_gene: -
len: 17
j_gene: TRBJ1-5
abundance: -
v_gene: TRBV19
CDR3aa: CASSFSAGFAQNQPQHF
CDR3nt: TGTGCCAGTAGTTTCTCGGCAGGGTTTGCACAAAATCAGCCCCAGCATTTT